These 15 T cell receptor beta chains came from one sample sequenced in a study of patients and donors after allogeneic stem cell transplantation. Via MiXCR, TCRdb re-called the RT-PCR reads, giving one row per CDR3 protein. The sample carries around 27,000 distinct CDR3 sequences, more than 8% recorded once. Material for sequencing was blood, either unsorted or a sorted T cell fraction (not recorded which). These receptors all stem from a human donor who was either an allogeneic HSCT recipient or a stem cell or donor lymphocyte infusion donor (not recorded which). It is not recorded whose cells these are; they may come from a transplant donor.

The chain joins TRBV19 to TRBJ1-3; D may be TRBD1 (6 bases). V lost 5 bases and J lost 0, with 14 bases in between. The length of the CDR3 is 16 residues. Germline V CDR1 and CDR2: LNHDA, SQIVND (reference sequence). This CDR3 is CASSQGRPLSGNTIYF. Here the CDR3 DNA reads TGTGCCAGTAGTCAGGGGAGGCCTCTCTCTGGAAACACCATATATTTT.

This clonotype has a count of ten or more. This sequence joins TRBV4-2 and TRBJ2-7; D is possibly TRBD1 (5 bases). Trimming shortened V by 2 bases and J by 0 bases, and 14 bases separated the two germline ends. This CDR3 comprises 16 residues. Germline assignment: CDR1 LGHNA and CDR2 YNFKEQ. The CDR3 sequence: CASSQSSGPSSYEQYF. As DNA, the CDR3 is TGTGCCAGCAGCCAATCATCAGGGCCCAGCTCCTACGAGCAGTACTTC.

V gene TRBV28 combines with J gene TRBJ1-3; D remains ambiguous. Trimming left V 5 bases short and J 8 bases short, with 13 bases between. The CDR3 loop spans 13 amino acids. Looked up from germline, CDR1 is MDHEN and CDR2 is SYDVKM. The CDR3, as DNA: TGTGCCAGCAGTATGCCGGGGAGAGACACCATATATTTT. Its protein product is CASSMPGRDTIYF.

This clonotype was observed a few times. The chain links TRBV7-9 to TRBJ2-5; D tentatively fits TRBD1 or TRBD2 (5 bases each). CDR3 length: 13 residues. Trimming stripped 0 bases from V and 5 bases from J, with 7 bases between. The germline V gene encodes CDR1 SEHNR and CDR2 FQNEAQ (reference sequence). This chain's CDR3 is CASSLAGTETQYF. CDR3 DNA: TGTGCCAGCAGCTTAGCAGGGACGGAGACCCAGTACTTC.

This clonotype was seen ten or more times. For the CDR3, the DNA is TGCGCCAGCAGCCACCGGGACACTATTTCCTACAATGAGCAGTTCTTC. It is translated as CASSHRDTISYNEQFF. The V gene is TRBV5-1, the J gene TRBJ2-1, with D maybe TRBD1 (6 bases). CDR3 length equals 16 residues. CDR1 is SGHRS and CDR2 is YFSETQ in the germline V gene. V lost 4 bases and J lost 1, with 15 bases in between.

This clonotype was detected ten times or more. Here the CDR3 DNA reads TGTGCCAGCAGCACTAGCGGGAGGGCCTACAATGAGCAGTTCTTC. This translates into CASSTSGRAYNEQFF. V usage is TRBV9 and J usage is TRBJ2-1; TRBD2 aligns across 13 bases. Germline CDR1 and CDR2: SGDLS and YYNGEE. The ends lost 4 bases at V and 2 bases at J; junction bases unmatched: 0. The CDR3 totals 15 residues.

The rearrangement links TRBV9 to TRBJ2-3, with 8 positions matching TRBD1. V lost 0 bases and J lost 2; bases outside the gene matches: 14. The germline V gene encodes CDR1 SGDLS and CDR2 YYNGEE. The CDR3 contains 19 residues. The CDR3, as DNA: TGTGCCAGCAGCGTAGCTCCGTTTACAGGGGGGATCTCCACAGATACGCAGTATTTT. Amino acids: CASSVAPFTGGISTDTQYF.

This clonotype has ten or more counts. V is TRBV7-9 and J is TRBJ2-7; D uncertain. Germline lookup yields CDR1 SEHNR and CDR2 FQNEAQ (reference sequence). V shed 5 bases and J shed 4 bases, with 15 bases lying between them. There are 14 residues in the CDR3. The CDR3 coding sequence is TGTGCCAGCAGCCCTGGGCTGACGTATTACGAGCAGTACTTC. This translates into CASSPGLTYYEQYF.

The chain carries TRBV7-8 and TRBJ1-1; no reliable D call. The CDR3 runs 15 residues. V was shortened by 5 bases and J by 4 bases, with 17 bases between the two germline ends. Germline V gene sequence: CDR1 SGHVS, CDR2 FQNEAQ. The CDR3 DNA reads as TGTGCCAGCAGCCCAGGTGGAGGGCTCGTCACTGAAGCTTTCTTT. It translates to CASSPGGGLVTEAFF. The full variable domain, in which reference TRBV7-8 and TRBJ1-1 provide the parts outside the CDR3, is GAGVSQSPRYKVAKRGQDVALRCDPISGHVSLFWYQQALGQGPEFLTYFQNEAQLDKSGLPSDRFFAERPEGSVSTLKIQRTQQEDSAVYLCASSPGGGLVTEAFFGQGTRLTVV.

The rearrangement joins TRBV7-9 to TRBJ2-5, with unresolved D. This CDR3 has 15 amino acids. V lost 0 bases and J 4 bases, leaving 12 bases between the germline ends. Germline CDR1 SEHNR, CDR2 FQNEAQ (reference sequence). The CDR3 loop reads CASSLARRVGETQYF. In DNA form, the CDR3 reads TGTGCCAGCAGCTTAGCCCGTCGAGTTGGAGAGACCCAGTACTTC.

This clonotype was detected many times. V and J are TRBV4-2 and TRBJ1-4, with D hard to call. CDR3 size: 16 residues. Trimming removed 4 bases from V and 4 bases from J, with 16 bases in between. Germline assignment: CDR1 LGHNA and CDR2 YNFKEQ. The CDR3 sequence is CASSPGPQFSNEKLFF. CDR3 nucleotides: TGTGCCAGCAGCCCCGGGCCCCAGTTTAGTAATGAAAAACTGTTTTTT.

The V gene is TRBV20-1, the J gene TRBJ2-7; 10 nucleotides agree with TRBD2. This CDR3 is 18 amino acids long. The germline V gene encodes CDR1 DFQATT and CDR2 SNEGSKA (reference sequence). After removal of 5 bases from V and 1 base from J, the junction contained 17 bases not matched to a gene. DNA for the CDR3: TGCAGTGCTGGACCTGGGCGGCTAGCGGGGGCGAGGTCCTACGAGCAGTACTTC. Amino acid sequence: CSAGPGRLAGARSYEQYF.

This clonotype came up many times. The rearrangement uses TRBV3-1 and TRBJ1-6; D not resolved. Germline lookup yields CDR1 LGHDT and CDR2 YNNKEL (reference sequence). The CDR3 sequence is 14 residues long. V lost 4 bases to trimming and J lost 7 bases, with 11 bases between them. The chain's CDR3 is CASSPGRKNSPLHF. DNA for the CDR3: TGTGCCAGCAGCCCCGGACGGAAAAATTCACCCCTCCACTTT.

The chain has TRBV7-9 and TRBJ1-3; 7 bases agree with TRBD1. Trimming took 5 bases from V and 0 from J; bases not matched to a gene: 4. The length of the CDR3 is 15 residues. Germline CDR1 and CDR2: SEHNR and FQNEAQ (reference sequence). The CDR3 bases are TGTGCCAGCAGCCAGGGGGGGCACTCTGGAAACACCATATATTTT. The encoded protein is CASSQGGHSGNTIYF.

This clonotype showed up just a few times. The rearrangement uses TRBV27 and TRBJ1-1; the D gene is possibly TRBD1 (6 bases). V was cut by 2 bases and J by 4 bases, with 17 bases left in between. Germline V CDR1 and CDR2: MNHEY, SMNVEV (reference sequence). This CDR3 contains 16 residues. CDR3 amino acids: CASSLDLGGAITEAFF. The CDR3 bases are TGTGCCAGCAGTTTAGACCTAGGGGGGGCTATCACTGAAGCTTTCTTT.